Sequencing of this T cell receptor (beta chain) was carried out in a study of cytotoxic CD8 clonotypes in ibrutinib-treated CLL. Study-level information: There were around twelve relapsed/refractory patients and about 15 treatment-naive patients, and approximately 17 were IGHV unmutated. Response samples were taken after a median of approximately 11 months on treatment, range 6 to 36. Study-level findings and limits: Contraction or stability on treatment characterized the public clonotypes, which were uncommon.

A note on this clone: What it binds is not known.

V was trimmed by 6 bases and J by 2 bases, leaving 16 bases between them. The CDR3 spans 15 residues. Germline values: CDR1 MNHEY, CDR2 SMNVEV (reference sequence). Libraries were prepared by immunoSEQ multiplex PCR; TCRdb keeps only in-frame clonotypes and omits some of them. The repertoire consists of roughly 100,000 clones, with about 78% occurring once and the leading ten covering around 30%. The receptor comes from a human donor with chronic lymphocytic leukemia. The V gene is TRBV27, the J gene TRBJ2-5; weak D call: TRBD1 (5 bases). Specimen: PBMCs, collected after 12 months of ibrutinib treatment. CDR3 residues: CASRRAGTGQETQYF. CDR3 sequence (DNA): TGTGCCAGCAGACGGGCAGGTACAGGACAAGAGACCCAGTACTTC.